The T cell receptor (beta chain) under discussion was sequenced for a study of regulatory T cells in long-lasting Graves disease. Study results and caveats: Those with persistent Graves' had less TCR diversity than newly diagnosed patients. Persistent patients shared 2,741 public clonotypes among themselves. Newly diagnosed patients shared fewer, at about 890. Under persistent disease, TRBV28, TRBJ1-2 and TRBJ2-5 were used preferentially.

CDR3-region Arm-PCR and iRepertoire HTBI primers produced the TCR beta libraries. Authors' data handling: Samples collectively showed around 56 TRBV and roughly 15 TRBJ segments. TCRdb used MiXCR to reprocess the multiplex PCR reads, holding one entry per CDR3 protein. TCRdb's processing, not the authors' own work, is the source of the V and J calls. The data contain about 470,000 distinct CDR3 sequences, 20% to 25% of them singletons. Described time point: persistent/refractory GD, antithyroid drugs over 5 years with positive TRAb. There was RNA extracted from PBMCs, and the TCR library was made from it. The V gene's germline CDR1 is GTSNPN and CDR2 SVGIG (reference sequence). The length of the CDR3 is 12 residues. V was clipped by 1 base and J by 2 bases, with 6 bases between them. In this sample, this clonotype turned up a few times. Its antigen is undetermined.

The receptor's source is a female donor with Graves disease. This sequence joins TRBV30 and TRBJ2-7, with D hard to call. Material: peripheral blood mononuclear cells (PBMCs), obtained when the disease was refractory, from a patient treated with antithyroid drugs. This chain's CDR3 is CAWSDGTYEQYF. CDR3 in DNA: TGTGCCTGGAGTGATGGGACCTACGAGCAGTACTTC. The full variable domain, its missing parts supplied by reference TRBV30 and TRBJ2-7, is SQTIHQWPATLVQPVGSPLSLECTVEGTSNPNLYWYRQAAGRGLQLLFYSVGIGQISSEVPQNLSASRPQDRQFILSSKKLLLSDSGFYLCAWSDGTYEQYFGPGTRLTVT.